This T cell receptor (beta chain) was sequenced for a study of T cells after yellow fever vaccination. Study-wide findings and caveats: Only a small proportion of the clonotypes turned up in both the CD4 and the CD8 compartments, likely arising from convergent recombination. Sorted repertoires could include abundant contaminating clonotypes from bulk cells. A faster peak, day 5 versus 15, was reached by the weaker secondary response.

One entry per CDR3 protein results from TCRdb running MiXCR on the 5' RACE reads. The profile shows 150,000 to 200,000 distinct CDR3 sequences, 6.2% of them singletons. This clonotype was seen at least ten times. Its antigen is currently unknown. The germline V and J ends were trimmed by 5 bases and 2 bases, with 16 bases remaining between them. The CDR3 runs to 15 residues. Germline V gene lookup returns CDR1 SGHTA and CDR2 FQGNSA. The material sequenced was CD4+ T cells sorted from PBMCs, taken on the day of the first yellow fever vaccination. The origin of this receptor is a man younger than 35 who received the YFV17D yellow fever vaccine. The genes are TRBV7-2 and TRBJ2-7; maybe TRBD1 (7 bases). As DNA, the CDR3 is TGTGCCAGCAGCCCCCGGGGGACAGTCACCTACGAGCAGTACTTC. It specifies CASSPRGTVTYEQYF. Variable domain in full (rest from reference TRBV7-2 and TRBJ2-7): GAGVSQSPSNKVTEKGKDVELRCDPISGHTALYWYRQSLGQGLEFLIYFQGNSAPDKSGLPSDRFSAERTGGSVSTLTIQRTQQEDSAVYLCASSPRGTVTYEQYFGPGTRLTVT.